This TCR beta chain was identified during a study of blood T cell repertoires in COVID-19. Study background: Specimens from acute and convalescent COVID-19 originated in the United States, Italy and Spain.

TCRdb's table, derived via immunoSEQ multiplex PCR, lists solely in-frame clones and lacks some. The sample carries roughly 63,000 clones, 78% recorded once. This CDR3 has 13 amino acids. Trimming cost V 5 bases and J 4 bases, with 11 bases left between them. Germline CDR1 and CDR2: SGHTA and FQGTGA. The TCR originated in an elderly man with acute or convalescent COVID-19. Sequencing input: peripheral blood. The J gene is TRBJ1-1, the V gene TRBV7-3; the D gene is possibly TRBD1 (6 bases). This CDR3 is CASSGGGLTEAFF. The DNA for the CDR3 is TGTGCCAGCAGCGGCGGGGGGCTCACTGAAGCTTTCTTT.